Listed below are T cell receptor beta chains from one sample, sequenced in a study of tumor-infiltrating lymphocytes in localized non-small cell lung cancer. The repertoire was sequenced with immunoSEQ multiplex PCR; TCRdb's copy has only in-frame clones and lacks some. The table shows 10,000 to 13,000 clones, with just over 85% occurring only once. Sequenced material: uninvolved lung tissue not adjacent to the tumor. These receptors were taken from a human donor with non-small cell lung cancer. CDR3s include the opening cysteine and the closing phenylalanine or tryptophan. Fields, in order: clone size, J gene, D gene, V gene, CDR3 protein, CDR3 DNA. D genes are given only for firm matches. Not every row has a clone size; where given, it reads once, few, many or a size class.

once,TRBJ2-5,.,TRBV4-2,CASSHWGNQETQYF,TGTGCCAGCAGCCACTGGGGAAACCAAGAGACCCAGTACTTC
.,TRBJ2-7,.,TRBV5-4,CASSLGQGILTYEQYF,TGTGCCAGCAGCTTGGGGCAGGGGATCCTAACATACGAGCAGTACTTC
.,TRBJ1-6,.,TRBV7-9,CATTDNSPLHF,TGTGCCACGACCGATAATTCACCCCTCCACTTT
few,TRBJ1-1,.,TRBV2,CASSETGGSEAFF,TGTGCCAGCAGTGAAACCGGAGGATCCGAAGCTTTCTTT
.,TRBJ1-1,.,TRBV7-2,CASSPYLNTEAFF,TGTGCCAGCAGCCCTTATTTGAACACTGAAGCTTTCTTT
.,TRBJ1-2,.,TRBV9,CASSGQDTLIRGYTF,TGTGCCAGCAGCGGACAGGATACTCTTATTCGTGGCTACACCTTC
.,TRBJ1-1,.,TRBV6-1,CASSEQGNTEAFF,TGTGCCAGCAGTGAGCAGGGGAACACTGAAGCTTTCTTT
.,TRBJ1-5,TRBD1,TRBV30,CAWSEGQGNQPQHF,TGTGCCTGGAGTGAGGGACAGGGGAATCAGCCCCAGCATTTT
.,TRBJ1-5,TRBD1,TRBV29-1,CSVGDSFSNQPQHF,TGCAGCGTTGGGGACAGCTTTAGCAATCAGCCCCAGCATTTT
.,TRBJ2-1,.,TRBV7-2,CASSLRGGYNEQFF,TGTGCCAGCAGCTTAAGGGGGGGCTATAATGAGCAGTTCTTC
.,TRBJ2-1,.,TRBV6-4,CASSTGTGSYNEQFF,TGTGCCAGCAGCACCGGGACTGGCTCCTACAATGAGCAGTTCTTC
.,TRBJ2-5,TRBD2,TRBV6-6,CASSYGAGGQETQYF,TGTGCCAGCAGTTACGGAGCGGGGGGGCAAGAGACCCAGTACTTC
.,TRBJ1-2,.,TRBV19,CASSIGDGTEANYGYTF,TGTGCCAGTAGTATAGGAGACGGAACAGAAGCTAACTATGGCTACACCTTC
.,TRBJ1-1,.,TRBV11-2,CASSLDGHSNTEAFF,TGTGCCAGCAGCTTAGATGGACACTCGAACACTGAAGCTTTCTTT
.,TRBJ1-1,.,TRBV6-5,CASSRGRTEAFF,TGTGCCAGCAGCCGGGGACGGACTGAAGCTTTCTTT
.,TRBJ2-3,TRBD2,TRBV7-9,CASSSLSGGANTQYF,TGTGCCAGCAGCTCTCTGAGCGGGGGGGCAAATACGCAGTATTTT
once,TRBJ2-5,.,TRBV15,CATSRQGWETQYF,TGTGCCACCAGCAGACAGGGATGGGAGACCCAGTACTTC
.,TRBJ1-2,TRBD1,TRBV5-1,CASSATGGINYGYTF,TGCGCCAGCAGCGCTACAGGGGGCATAAACTATGGCTACACCTTC
.,TRBJ1-5,.,TRBV5-1,CASSQGDGTSNQPQHF,TGCGCCAGCAGCCAAGGGGACGGGACGAGCAATCAGCCCCAGCATTTT
.,TRBJ1-1,.,TRBV5-4,CASSFQGVTEAFF,TGTGCCAGCAGCTTCCAGGGAGTTACTGAAGCTTTCTTT
.,TRBJ2-7,.,TRBV6-1,CASTVHNYEQYF,TGTGCCAGCACCGTACATAACTACGAGCAGTACTTC
.,TRBJ2-7,.,TRBV6-6,CASRGGFEQYF,TGTGCCAGCAGAGGCGGGTTTGAGCAGTACTTC
.,TRBJ2-7,.,TRBV10-3,CAISEQGDGSYEQYF,TGTGCCATCAGTGAGCAAGGGGACGGCTCCTACGAGCAGTACTTC
few,TRBJ2-5,TRBD2,TRBV4-2,CASSQDPQAGVQETQYF,TGTGCCAGCAGCCAAGATCCACAAGCGGGGGTTCAAGAGACCCAGTACTTC
.,TRBJ1-3,.,TRBV18,CASSPQSSGNTIYF,TGTGCCAGCTCACCTCAAAGCTCTGGAAACACCATATATTTT
.,TRBJ2-1,TRBD1,TRBV7-6,CASSLKVWGQENYNEQFF,TGTGCCAGCAGCTTAAAGGTATGGGGACAGGAGAACTACAATGAGCAGTTCTTC
.,TRBJ2-7,.,TRBV29-1,CSAGLSRYEQYF,TGCAGCGCGGGACTTTCCCGCTACGAGCAGTACTTC
few,TRBJ2-5,TRBD1,TRBV7-9,CASSPQTGVIETQYF,TGTGCCAGCAGCCCCCAGACAGGGGTTATAGAGACCCAGTACTTC
.,TRBJ1-6,TRBD1,TRBV15,CATSKWTGTGSPLHF,TGTGCCACCAGCAAATGGACAGGGACCGGTTCACCCCTCCACTTT
.,TRBJ2-2,TRBD2,TRBV5-1,CASSYGLAGGRINTGELFF,TGCGCCAGCAGCTATGGACTAGCGGGGGGGCGGATAAACACCGGGGAGCTGTTTTTT
.,TRBJ1-2,.,TRBV5-4,CASSRTTGKGGYTF,TGTGCCAGCAGCCGCACCACAGGGAAAGGTGGCTACACCTTC
.,TRBJ1-2,.,TRBV19,CASSPRGGSGVYGYTF,TGTGCCAGTAGCCCGCGTGGAGGTTCGGGGGTCTATGGCTACACCTTC
.,TRBJ2-6,TRBD1,TRBV18,CASTIDRGTSGANVLTF,TGTGCCAGCACAATAGACAGGGGAACGTCTGGGGCCAACGTCCTGACTTTC
.,TRBJ1-1,TRBD1,TRBV9,CASSKTGGNTEAFF,TGTGCCAGCAGCAAGACAGGGGGAAACACTGAAGCTTTCTTT
.,TRBJ1-2,TRBD1,TRBV5-1,CASSPPGTGGGLNYGYTF,TGCGCCAGCAGCCCCCCCGGGACAGGGGGCGGATTGAACTATGGCTACACCTTC
.,TRBJ1-6,.,TRBV2,CASSGQGGSPLHF,TGTGCCAGCAGTGGCCAGGGCGGTTCACCCCTCCACTTT
.,TRBJ2-1,TRBD2,TRBV7-9,CASSLGSSGGDEQFF,TGTGCCAGCAGCTTAGGCAGTAGCGGGGGGGATGAGCAGTTCTTC
.,TRBJ1-2,.,TRBV28,CASSNRVGYTF,TGTGCCAGCAGTAACAGGGTCGGCTACACCTTC
.,TRBJ1-6,TRBD1,TRBV30,CAWSPGQNSPLHF,TGTGCCTGGAGTCCGGGACAGAATTCACCCCTCCACTTT
once,TRBJ2-5,.,TRBV6-6,CASRTPPLQETQYF,TGTGCCAGCAGAACTCCTCCACTCCAAGAGACCCAGTACTTC
.,TRBJ1-2,TRBD1,TRBV19,CASSTDRGRYGYTF,TGTGCCAGTAGTACCGACAGGGGAAGGTATGGCTACACCTTC
.,TRBJ1-4,.,TRBV6-5,CASSYYRATNEKLFF,TGTGCCAGCAGTTACTACAGGGCAACTAATGAAAAACTGTTTTTT
.,TRBJ1-3,.,TRBV30,CAWSRSNRIAGNTIYF,TGTGCCTGGAGTAGAAGCAACAGGATAGCTGGAAACACCATATATTTT
.,TRBJ1-2,.,TRBV6-4,CASSEAGGDNYGYTF,TGTGCCAGCAGCGAAGCTGGGGGAGATAACTATGGCTACACCTTC
.,TRBJ2-3,TRBD2,TRBV9,CASSSHPGLAAEPSSTDTQYF,TGTGCCAGCAGCTCTCATCCGGGACTAGCGGCAGAACCTTCTAGCACAGATACGCAGTATTTT
.,TRBJ1-6,.,TRBV9,CASSVEGIYNSPLHF,TGTGCCAGCAGCGTAGAGGGGATCTATAATTCACCCCTCCACTTT
.,TRBJ1-5,.,TRBV5-5,CASSSTGEFSNQPQHF,TGTGCCAGCAGCTCGACAGGTGAATTCAGCAATCAGCCCCAGCATTTT
.,TRBJ2-2,.,TRBV5-1,CASSPDRGNTGELFF,TGCGCCAGCAGCCCGGACAGAGGGAACACCGGGGAGCTGTTTTTT
.,TRBJ1-1,TRBD1,TRBV30,CAWSAQGGRNTEAFF,TGTGCCTGGAGTGCCCAGGGGGGCCGGAACACTGAAGCTTTCTTT
few,TRBJ1-5,.,TRBV6-4,CASGGLAQPQHF,TGTGCCAGCGGTGGCCTTGCTCAGCCCCAGCATTTT
medium-sized,TRBJ2-3,TRBD2,TRBV2,CAQQRAGGPADTQYF,TGTGCCCAGCAGAGAGCGGGGGGGCCCGCAGATACGCAGTATTTT